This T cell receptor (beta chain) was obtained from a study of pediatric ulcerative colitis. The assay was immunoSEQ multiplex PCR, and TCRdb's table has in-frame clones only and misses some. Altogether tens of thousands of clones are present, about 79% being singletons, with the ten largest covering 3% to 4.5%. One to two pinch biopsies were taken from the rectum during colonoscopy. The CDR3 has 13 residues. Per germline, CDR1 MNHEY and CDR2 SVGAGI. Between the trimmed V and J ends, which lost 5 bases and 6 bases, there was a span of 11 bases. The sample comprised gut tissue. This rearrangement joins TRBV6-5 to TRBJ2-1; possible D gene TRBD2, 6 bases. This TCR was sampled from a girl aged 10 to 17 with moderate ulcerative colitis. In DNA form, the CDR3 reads TGTGCCAGCAGTCGAGTGGGGGGCAATGAGCAGTTCTTC. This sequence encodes CASSRVGGNEQFF.